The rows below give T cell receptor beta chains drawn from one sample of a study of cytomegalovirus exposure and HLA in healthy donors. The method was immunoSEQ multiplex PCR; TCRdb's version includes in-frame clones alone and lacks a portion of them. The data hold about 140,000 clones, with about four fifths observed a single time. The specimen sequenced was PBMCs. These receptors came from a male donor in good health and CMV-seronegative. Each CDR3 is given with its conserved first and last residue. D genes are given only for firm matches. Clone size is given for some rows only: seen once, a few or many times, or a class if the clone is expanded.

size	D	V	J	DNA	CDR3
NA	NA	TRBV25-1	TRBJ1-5	TGTGCCAGCAGTGAACCGGGCAATCAGCCCCAGCATTTT	CASSEPGNQPQHF
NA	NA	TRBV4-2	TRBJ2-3	TGTGCCAGCAGCCAAGAGGGGGCGGGGGCCGGCACAGATACGCAGTATTTT	CASSQEGAGAGTDTQYF
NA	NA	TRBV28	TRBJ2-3	TGTGCCAGCAGTTTACCCCTGACAGGCACAGATACGCAGTATTTT	CASSLPLTGTDTQYF
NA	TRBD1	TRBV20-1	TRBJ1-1	TGCAGTGCGACAGGGGCATACGAAGCTTTCTTT	CSATGAYEAFF
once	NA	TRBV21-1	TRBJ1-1	TGTGCCAGCAGCGTACAGGGGCAGGATTTCGAAGCTTTCTTT	CASSVQGQDFEAFF
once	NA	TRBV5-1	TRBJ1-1	TGCGCCAGCAGCACAGCCCGGGGGGGGTTCGGTACTGAAGCTTTCTTT	CASSTARGGFGTEAFF
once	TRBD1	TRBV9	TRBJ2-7	TGTGCCAGCAGCGTCGTTATCAGGGACAGGGTGTACGAGCAGTACTTC	CASSVVIRDRVYEQYF
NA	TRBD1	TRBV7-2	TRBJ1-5	TGTGCCAGCAGCTCACAGGGGGTTCAGCCCCAGCATTTT	CASSSQGVQPQHF
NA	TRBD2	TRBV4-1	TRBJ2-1	TGCGCCAGCAGCCTAATAAGCGGGAGCTCCTACAATGAGCAGTTCTTC	CASSLISGSSYNEQFF
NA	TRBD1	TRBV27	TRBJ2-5	TGTGCCAGCAGTTCCCGGGACAGGCCGCAAGAGACCCAGTACTTC	CASSSRDRPQETQYF
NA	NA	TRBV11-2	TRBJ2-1	TGTGCCAGCAGCTCGCCTCGAACAGGCCATGAGCAGTTCTTC	CASSSPRTGHEQFF
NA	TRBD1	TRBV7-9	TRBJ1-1	TGTGCCAGCAGCCATACCGACAGGGGAGTCACTGAAGCTTTCTTT	CASSHTDRGVTEAFF
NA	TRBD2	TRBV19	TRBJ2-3	TGTGCCAGTAGTCCCCGCCCTAGCGGGAGCCTCCTGCAGTATTTT	CASSPRPSGSLLQYF
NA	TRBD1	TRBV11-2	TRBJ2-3	TGTGCCAGCAGCTCATACAGGGGGCGCGCAGATACGCAGTATTTT	CASSSYRGRADTQYF
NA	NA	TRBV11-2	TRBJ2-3	TGTGCCAGCAGCAACCGGGGTGGTGGAGATACGCAGTATTTT	CASSNRGGGDTQYF
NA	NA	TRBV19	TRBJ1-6	TGTGCCAGTAGTAGGGAGGATTCACCCCTCCACTTT	CASSREDSPLHF
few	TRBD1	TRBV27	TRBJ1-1	TGTGCCACACTAAACAGGGGGCCCAGTAGGGCGGACACTGAAGCTTTCTTT	CATLNRGPSRADTEAFF
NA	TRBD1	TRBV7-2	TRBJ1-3	TGTGCCAGCAGCCCACAGGGGGCTTCTGGAAACACCATATATTTT	CASSPQGASGNTIYF
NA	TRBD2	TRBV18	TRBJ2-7	TGTGCCAGCTCTCCAAGACTAGCGGATACCTACGAGCAGTACTTC	CASSPRLADTYEQYF
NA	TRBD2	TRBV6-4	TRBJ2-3	TGTGCCAGCAGTGAGGCTAGCGGTCCCACAGATACGCAGTATTTT	CASSEASGPTDTQYF
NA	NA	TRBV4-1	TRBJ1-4	TGCGCCAGCAATCAGGGACTTCGTGAAAAACTGTTTTTT	CASNQGLREKLFF
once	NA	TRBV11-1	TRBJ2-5	TGTGCCAGCAGCACTCTTGGAGGGGGCTGGACCCAGTACTTC	CASSTLGGGWTQYF
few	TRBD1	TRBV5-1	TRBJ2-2	TGCGCCAGCAGCTTGGACAGGGGCAACACCGGGGAGCTGTTTTTT	CASSLDRGNTGELFF
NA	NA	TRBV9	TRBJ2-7	TGTGCCAGCAGCCCATACGGGACAACCGGCTACGAGCAGTACTTC	CASSPYGTTGYEQYF
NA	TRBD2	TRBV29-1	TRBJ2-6	TGCAGCGTTGAGGGGGAGGGGCTGAAGTCTGGGGCCAACGTCCTGACTTTC	CSVEGEGLKSGANVLTF
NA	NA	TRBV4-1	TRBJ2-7	TGCGCCAGCAGCGTGGGTCAGGGCGCCTACGAGCAGTACTTC	CASSVGQGAYEQYF
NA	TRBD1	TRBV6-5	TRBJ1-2	TGTGCCAGCAGAGAAACAGGGGACTATGGCTACACCTTC	CASRETGDYGYTF
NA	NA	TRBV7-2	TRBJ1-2	TGTGCCAGCAGCTGGCCGTTGGGGAGGAACTATGGCTACACCTTC	CASSWPLGRNYGYTF
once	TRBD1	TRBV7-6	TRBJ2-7	TGTGCCAGCAGCTTAGCTCTGGGGACAGGTCACTACGAGCAGTACTTC	CASSLALGTGHYEQYF
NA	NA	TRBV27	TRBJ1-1	TGTGCCAGCAGTTTCCCGGGGGGACCGCCGACTTTCTTT	CASSFPGGPPTFF
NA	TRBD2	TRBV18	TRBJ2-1	TGTGCCAGCTCTCCGGGACTAGAGAGCTCCTACAATGAGCAGTTCTTC	CASSPGLESSYNEQFF
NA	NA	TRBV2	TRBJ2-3	TGTGCCAGCAGTGACAGGCATACGCAGTATTTT	CASSDRHTQYF
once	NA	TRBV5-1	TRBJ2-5	TGCGCCAGCAGCTTCGACGTTCCTCCGGGAGAGACCCAGTACTTC	CASSFDVPPGETQYF
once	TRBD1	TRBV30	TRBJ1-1	TGTGCCTGCAACAGGGGGCCCACTGAAGCTTTCTTT	CACNRGPTEAFF
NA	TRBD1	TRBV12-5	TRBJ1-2	TGTGCTAGTGGAAAGGACAGGCCCTGGGGCTACACCTTC	CASGKDRPWGYTF
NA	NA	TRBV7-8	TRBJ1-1	TGTGCCAGCAGCTCTTTACGACGGCTTCGGGACACTGAAGCTTTCTTT	CASSSLRRLRDTEAFF
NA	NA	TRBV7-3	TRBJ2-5	TGTGCCAGCAGCTCCGAGAGGTCCGGGACCCAGTACTTC	CASSSERSGTQYF
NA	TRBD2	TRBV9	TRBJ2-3	TGTGCCAGCAGCGTTCACGGGGGGGATCCCACAGATACGCAGTATTTT	CASSVHGGDPTDTQYF
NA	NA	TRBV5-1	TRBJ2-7	TGCTCCAGCAGCTGGGTGTCACAGGTGCTGGAGCAGCAGTACTTC	CSSSWVSQVLEQQYF
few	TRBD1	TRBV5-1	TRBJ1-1	TGCGCCAGCAGCCCCGGGACAGCAAACACTGAAGCTTTCTTT	CASSPGTANTEAFF
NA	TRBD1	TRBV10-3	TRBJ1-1	TGTGCCATCAGTGAGTGGACCCCACAGGGGGCGAACACTGAAGCTTTCTTT	CAISEWTPQGANTEAFF
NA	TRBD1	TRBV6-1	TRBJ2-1	TGTGCCAGCCAACCGGGACAGGGCTACAATGAGCAGTTCTTC	CASQPGQGYNEQFF
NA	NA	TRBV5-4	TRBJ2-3	TGTGCCAGCAGCACCCGGGACACAGATACGCAGTATTTT	CASSTRDTDTQYF
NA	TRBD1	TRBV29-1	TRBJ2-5	TGCAGCGTTGAAGCAGGGGGCCAAGAGACCCAGTACTTC	CSVEAGGQETQYF
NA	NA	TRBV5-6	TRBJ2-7	TGTGCCAGCAGTGACACAGGGAAGGGGGACTACGAGCAGTACTTC	CASSDTGKGDYEQYF
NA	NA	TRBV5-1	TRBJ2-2	TGCGCCAGCAGCCCCGAAGGGGGGGCCTCCGGGGAGCTGTTTTTT	CASSPEGGASGELFF
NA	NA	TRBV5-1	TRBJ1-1	TGCGCCAGCAGGGAGACAGAAGTGGCTTTCTTT	CASRETEVAFF